This entry features one T cell receptor (beta chain) sequence. The data originate from a study of T cell repertoires in ileal Crohn's disease. The V gene lost 6 bases and the J gene lost 6 bases, with 18 bases spanning the gap. The CDR3 runs 14 residues. Germline values: CDR1 LNHNV, CDR2 YYDKDF (reference sequence). TCRB immunosequencing input was approximately 450 nanograms of biopsy DNA per sample. The repertoire was sequenced with immunoSEQ multiplex PCR; TCRdb's copy has only in-frame clones and lacks some. The data show about 15,000 clones, with 60% seen just once and around 6.1% held by the top ten.

The receptor was isolated from an adult with Crohn's disease. Sequencing used ileal tissue. The chain is built from TRBV15 and TRBJ2-7; a possible D gene is TRBD2 (5 bases). The CDR3 region is CATRQDLIRGEQYF. CDR3 coding DNA: TGTGCCACCAGACAAGACCTCATACGGGGCGAGCAGTACTTC.